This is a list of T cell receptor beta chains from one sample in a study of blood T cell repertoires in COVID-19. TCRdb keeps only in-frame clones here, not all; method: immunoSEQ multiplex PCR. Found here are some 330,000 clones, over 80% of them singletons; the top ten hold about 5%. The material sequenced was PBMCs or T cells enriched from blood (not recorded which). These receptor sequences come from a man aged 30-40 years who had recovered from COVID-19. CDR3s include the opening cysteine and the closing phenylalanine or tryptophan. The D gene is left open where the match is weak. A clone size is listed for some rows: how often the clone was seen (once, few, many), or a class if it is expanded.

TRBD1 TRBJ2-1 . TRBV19 TGTGCCAGTCGCGAGGACAGGGATGGCTACAATGAGCAGTTCTTC CASREDRDGYNEQFF
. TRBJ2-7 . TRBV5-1 TGCGCCAGCAGCTTGGGGTACAGCTCCTACGAGCAGTACTTC CASSLGYSSYEQYF
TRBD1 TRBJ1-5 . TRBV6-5 TGTGCCAGCAGTTACTCGGGACAGGGTTCTCAGCCCCAGCATTTT CASSYSGQGSQPQHF
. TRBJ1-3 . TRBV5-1 TGCGCCAGCAGCGGAGGAAGCTCTGGAAACACCATATATTTT CASSGGSSGNTIYF
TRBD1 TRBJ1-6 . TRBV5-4 TGTGCCAGCAGCTTGGACCGGGACAGAGGGACTTCACCCCTCCACTTT CASSLDRDRGTSPLHF
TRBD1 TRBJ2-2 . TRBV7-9 TGTGCCAGCAGCTTCAGGGCCGGGACAGGTGACACCGGGGAGCTGTTTTTT CASSFRAGTGDTGELFF
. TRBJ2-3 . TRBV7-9 TGTGCCAGCAGCCTGTCTGGGGGGTCTACCACAGATACGCAGTATTTT CASSLSGGSTTDTQYF
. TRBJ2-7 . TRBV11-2 TGTGCCAGCAGCTTAGGTATGAGCTCCTACGAGCAGTACTTC CASSLGMSSYEQYF
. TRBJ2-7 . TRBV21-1 TGTGCCAGCAGCAAGAAAGCGAGCGGATCCCCCGAGCAGTACTTC CASSKKASGSPEQYF
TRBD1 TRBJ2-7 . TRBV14 TGTGCCAGCAGCCGAATGAGGGACAGGACCTACCACGAGCAGTACTTC CASSRMRDRTYHEQYF
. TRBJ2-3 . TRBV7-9 TGTGCCAGCAGCGTCCTGGGGGCTAGCACAGATACGCAGTATTTT CASSVLGASTDTQYF
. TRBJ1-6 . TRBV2 TGTGCCAGCATCCTGGCGGGAGATTCACCCCTCCACTTT CASILAGDSPLHF
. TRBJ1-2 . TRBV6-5 TGTGCCAGCATGAGAAGAACAGTGAACTATGGCTACACCTTC CASMRRTVNYGYTF
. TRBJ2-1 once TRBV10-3 TGTGCCATCAAAGAGATAGATGAGCAGTTCTTC CAIKEIDEQFF
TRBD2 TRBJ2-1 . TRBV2 TGTGCCAGCAGTACTGGCGGGGGGGCTATTGAGCAGTTCTTC CASSTGGGAIEQFF
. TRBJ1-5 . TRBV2 TGTGCCAGCAGGTCTCAGAGAGTACTTGAGGGCCAGCCCCAGCATTTT CASRSQRVLEGQPQHF
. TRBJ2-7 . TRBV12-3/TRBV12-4 TGTGCCAGCAGTATCGAACAGGGTTACGAGCAGTACTTC CASSIEQGYEQYF
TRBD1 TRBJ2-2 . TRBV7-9 TGTGCCAGCACCAAGGACAGGGGCGGGGAGCTGTTTTTT CASTKDRGGELFF